This entry lists 8 T cell receptor beta chains sequenced from one sample in a study of cytomegalovirus exposure and HLA in healthy donors. With 60 Vbeta and 13 Jbeta primers, the PCR was carried out. Profiling relied on immunoSEQ multiplex PCR, and the TCRdb table lists in-frame clones only, not all of them. The table lists about 140,000 clones, about three quarters of them singletons, with approximately 1.3% in the top ten. Sequenced material: PBMCs. These receptors were collected from a male donor in good health and CMV-seropositive.

The chain links TRBV19 to TRBJ2-2; TRBD2 matches 8 bases. There are 16 residues in the CDR3. Germline CDR1 reads LNHDA; CDR2 reads SQIVND (reference sequence). Unmatched junction bases numbered 15, after V lost 9 bases and J lost 6 bases. CDR3 protein: CASLHGSGRPSGELFF. In DNA form, the CDR3 reads TGTGCCAGCCTCCACGGGAGCGGGAGACCTTCCGGGGAGCTGTTTTTT.

The chain recombines TRBV6-5 with TRBJ1-2, with no clear D. Germline CDR1 MNHEY, CDR2 SVGAGI. V dropped 3 bases and J dropped 4 bases, with 9 bases sitting between them. The CDR3 covers 13 residues. CDR3 region: CASSYEGFYGYTF. The CDR3 DNA is TGTGCCAGCAGTTATGAGGGTTTCTATGGCTACACCTTC.

The rearrangement uses TRBV2 and TRBJ1-5; D might be TRBD1 (6 bases). The germline V gene has CDR1 SNHLY and CDR2 FYNNEI. V was clipped by 6 bases and J by 0 bases, with 6 bases between them. This CDR3 has 13 amino acids. Here the CDR3 reads CASRTGSNQPQHF. CDR3 nucleotides: TGTGCCAGCAGGACAGGTAGCAATCAGCCCCAGCATTTT.

The CDR3: CASSMGSRGNSPLHF. DNA of the CDR3: TGTGCCAGTAGTATGGGGTCCAGGGGTAATTCACCCCTCCACTTT. This sequence joins TRBV19 and TRBJ1-6; possibly TRBD1 for D (6 bases). Looked up from germline, CDR1 is LNHDA and CDR2 is SQIVND (reference sequence). V lost 3 bases, J lost 6 bases, and 12 bases lay in between. The CDR3 consists of 15 residues.

The gene calls are TRBV9 and TRBJ2-5; 9 bases match TRBD2. Gene TRBJ2-7 matches the end of the DNA better, so the J call may be wrong. Germline V gene lookup returns CDR1 SGDLS and CDR2 YYNGEE. The CDR3 sequence is 15 residues long. CDR3 DNA: TGTGCCAGCAGCGTGACTAGCGGAGGGCACTACGAGCAGTACTTC. This codes for CASSVTSGGHYEQYF.

This chain joins TRBV11-1 and TRBJ2-5; possibly TRBD2 for D (6 bases). The V end was cut by 5 bases, the J end by 5 bases, with 12 bases between. The CDR3 totals 13 residues. CDR1 SGHAT and CDR2 FQDESV come from the germline V gene (reference sequence). CDR3 in amino acids: CASSPGLWETQYF. Here the CDR3 DNA reads TGTGCCAGCAGCCCGGGACTCTGGGAGACCCAGTACTTC.

Turning to this clone: A read error may produce the germline difference seen at one junction end. V and J are TRBV18 and TRBJ1-2, with D maybe TRBD1 (6 bases). Germline CDR1 is KGHSH and CDR2 is LQKENI. CDR3 length equals 13 residues. The CDR3 sequence: CASSPLEGDGYTF. The CDR3 region has the DNA TGTGCCAGCTCCCCACTCGAGGGGGATGGCTACACCTTC.

The chain recombines TRBV13 with TRBJ2-3; TRBD1 matches 9 bases. V lost 5 bases and J lost 6; bases outside the gene matches: 9. Germline CDR1 and CDR2: PRHDT and FYEKMQ (reference sequence). The CDR3 extends over 15 amino acids. The CDR3 loop is CASSPRQGGTDTQYF. Written as DNA, the CDR3 is TGTGCCAGCAGCCCAAGACAGGGGGGGACGGATACGCAGTATTTT.